The present entry profiles one TCR beta chain with its context. This clonotype has a count of ten or more. Its antigen is unknown. No per-base quality is available; no much larger clone lies one base away. This specimen comes from a study of T cells in Graves' hyperthyroidism and ophthalmopathy (dated by TCRdb to between 2018 and 2020). Concerning the study at large: Peripheral blood was collected at initial diagnosis, before any treatment. Once sampling was done, hyperthyroidism patients were given methimazole at a starting dose of 30 mg daily, whereas ophthalmopathy patients were given high-dose intravenous methylprednisolone. To identify TCR V-J signatures that set the groups apart, the researchers used a discovery cohort of 100 patients, made up of some 41 with Graves' ophthalmopathy and approximately 57 with stable Graves' hyperthyroidism. Thyroid tissue and blood T-cell repertoires from more than 5 Graves' hyperthyroidism patients were also compared in the study. The paper describes TCR Vbeta CDR3 sequencing of roughly 130 peripheral blood samples, made up of 43 ophthalmopathy patients, around 78 hyperthyroidism patients and roughly 17 progressor patients. An independent validation cohort of around 20 hyperthyroidism patients and more than 15 patients who later progressed to ophthalmopathy tested prospective prediction of ophthalmopathy. For training and testing, the 80 to 100 patients in the discovery cohort were randomly divided in a 7:3 ratio.

Study-level results and caveats: Ophthalmopathy was separated from stable hyperthyroidism by a 13 V-J signature model, with over 85% sensitivity and roughly 84% specificity obtained in cross-validation and 80%/75% obtained in testing. Sample size was not statistically predetermined, and investigators were not blinded to group allocation. In validation, the model predicted progression to ophthalmopathy a median of roughly 6.5 months before onset, with 65% to 71% sensitivity and about 72% specificity. Most expanded thyroid clonotypes (frequency above 0.001) were also found in blood, which suggests that blood repertoires may mirror thyroid immune responses.

Amplification of TCR beta CDR3 regions was carried out from RNA transcripts. The TCR CDR3 was subjected to a first round of RT-PCR using the HTBI primer set and the Qiagen OneStep RT-PCR kit. Libraries were constructed in a second round of multiplex PCR, after which size selection and purification were performed. Sequencing of the libraries was done on an Illumina HiSeq2000 using paired-end 100 bp reads. In the paper's pipeline: SOAPnuke was used to process the raw data, throwing out any read that contained adapters or uncalled bases, had a mean Phred below 15, or lacked an exact constant-primer or identifier match. COPE v1.2.5 was used to merge high-quality paired reads, and clonotypes were defined as unique nucleotide sequences. Clonotypes were aligned to IMGT TRBV, TRBD and TRBJ reference segments using MiTCR v1.1. Analysis was restricted to V-J combinations with a frequency above 0.0001, which covered 98% to 99.2% of repertoires. A TCS score was defined as the ratio of F50 (clonal expansion) to E x V (chaos), with BLOSUM62-based TCRdist applied between CDR3 peptides within each V-J. Welch's t-statistics and random forest reduced some 510 V-J features to 10 to 15, which were used in a naive Bayes classifier (R e1071). TCRdb ran its own pipeline on the public reads, namely fastp trimming at Q25 and MiXCR clone calling, and kept in-frame beta chains. CDR3 protein duplicates are merged, each entry listing the most common genes and DNA. These V and J calls are TCRdb output, not the study's own analysis. Here the sample has a few hundred thousand distinct CDR3 sequences; approximately 16% occur a single time. The ten top clones hold about 29% of the sample.

In the ophthalmopathy patients, disease was moderately to severely active, with a Clinical Activity Score of 3 or more, a NOSPECS grade of 4 or more, and a duration of less than 3 months. Any patient with an uncontrolled infection, another autoimmune disease, pregnancy or lactation was excluded. Diagnoses relied on clinical symptoms, serum thyroxine and TRAb, thyroid ultrasound and orbital computed tomography. PBMCs were isolated from approximately 10 ml of fresh peripheral blood by Ficoll-Paque density gradient centrifugation. Trizol reagent was used to extract total RNA, and RNA quality was then checked on an Agilent 2100 Bioanalyzer. This clonotype was obtained from a woman in her 30s with Graves' ophthalmopathy. The specimen was blood.

The nucleotide sequence is TGCAGTGCTAGGCTAGCGGATGGCATCTACGAGCAGTACTTC. This encodes CSARLADGIYEQYF. Recombination joined TRBV20-1 with TRBJ2-7, and 7 bases in between align with TRBD2. The V end gives up 3 bases and the J end 3 bases, leaving 8 bases in the junction not matched to a gene. CDR1 and CDR2 are drawn from the germline V gene (reference sequence): DFQATT, SNEGSKA. The CDR3 runs 14 amino acids, cysteine and phenylalanine included. The DNA shown is the 42-base CDR3, in frame from base 1.